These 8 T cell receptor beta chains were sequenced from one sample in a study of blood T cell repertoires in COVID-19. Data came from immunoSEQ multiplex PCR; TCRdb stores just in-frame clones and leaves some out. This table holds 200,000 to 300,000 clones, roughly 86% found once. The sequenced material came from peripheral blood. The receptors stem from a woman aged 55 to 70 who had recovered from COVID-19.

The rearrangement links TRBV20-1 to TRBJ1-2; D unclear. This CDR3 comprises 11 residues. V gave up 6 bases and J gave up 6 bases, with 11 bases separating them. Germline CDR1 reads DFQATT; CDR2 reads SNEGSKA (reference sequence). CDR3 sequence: CSATPRDGYTF. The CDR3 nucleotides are TGCAGTGCCACCCCCCGCGATGGCTACACCTTC.

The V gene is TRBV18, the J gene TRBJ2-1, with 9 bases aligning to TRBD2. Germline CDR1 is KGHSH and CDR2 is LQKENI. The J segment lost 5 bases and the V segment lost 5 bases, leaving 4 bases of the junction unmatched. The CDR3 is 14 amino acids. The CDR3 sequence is CASSGAGGHNEQFF. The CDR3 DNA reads TGTGCCAGCTCAGGTGCGGGGGGGCACAATGAGCAGTTCTTC.

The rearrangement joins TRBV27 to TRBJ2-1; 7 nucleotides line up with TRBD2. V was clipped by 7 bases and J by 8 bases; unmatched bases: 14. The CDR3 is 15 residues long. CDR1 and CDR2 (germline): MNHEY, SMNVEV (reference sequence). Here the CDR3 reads CASTPWARGGHEQFF. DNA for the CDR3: TGTGCCAGCACCCCCTGGGCTCGCGGGGGACATGAGCAGTTCTTC.

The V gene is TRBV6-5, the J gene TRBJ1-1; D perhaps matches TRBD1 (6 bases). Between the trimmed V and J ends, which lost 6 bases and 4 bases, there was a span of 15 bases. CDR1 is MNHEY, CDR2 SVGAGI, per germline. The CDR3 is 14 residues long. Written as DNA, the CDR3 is TGTGCCAGCAGCCTTGAAGGGGGGGGCACTGAAGCTTTCTTT. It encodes CASSLEGGGTEAFF.

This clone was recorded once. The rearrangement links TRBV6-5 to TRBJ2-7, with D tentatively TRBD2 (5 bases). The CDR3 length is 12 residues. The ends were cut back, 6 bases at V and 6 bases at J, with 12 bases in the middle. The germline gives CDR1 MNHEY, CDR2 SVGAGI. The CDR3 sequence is CASSPAGVEQYF. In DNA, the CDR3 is TGTGCCAGCAGCCCCGCCGGGGTCGAGCAGTACTTC.

CDR3 DNA: TGCAGCGTTGAAGGATTCCGGGACAGGGGGACAGATACGCAGTATTTT. Its translation: CSVEGFRDRGTDTQYF. The V call is TRBV29-1, the J call TRBJ2-3; 11 nucleotides line up with TRBD1. CDR3 size: 16 residues. V gave up 1 base and J gave up 3 bases; unmatched junction bases: 6. In germline, CDR1 is SQVTM, CDR2 ANQGSEA.

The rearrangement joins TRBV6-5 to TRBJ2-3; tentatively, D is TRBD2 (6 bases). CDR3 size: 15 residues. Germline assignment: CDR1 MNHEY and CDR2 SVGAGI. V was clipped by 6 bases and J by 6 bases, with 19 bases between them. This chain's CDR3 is CASSQTGEPGDTQYF. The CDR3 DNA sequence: TGTGCCAGCAGCCAAACGGGGGAACCAGGGGATACGCAGTATTTT.

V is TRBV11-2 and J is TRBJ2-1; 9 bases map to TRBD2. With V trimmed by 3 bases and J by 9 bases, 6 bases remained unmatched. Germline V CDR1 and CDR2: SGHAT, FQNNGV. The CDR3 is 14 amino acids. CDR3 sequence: CASSFSGGRGEQFF. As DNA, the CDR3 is TGTGCCAGCAGCTTCAGCGGGGGGAGGGGTGAGCAGTTCTTC.